Each of the 23 T cell receptor beta chains below was sequenced from the same sample in a study of blood T cell repertoires in COVID-19. The repertoire was sequenced with immunoSEQ multiplex PCR; TCRdb's copy has only in-frame clones and lacks some. The sample lists about 300,000 clones; 85% to 90% were seen once. The sample was peripheral blood. All receptors derive from a woman in her twenties or thirties with COVID-19, enrolled during active disease.

The chain recombines TRBV18 with TRBJ1-2; D gene ambiguous. Trimming pared 4 bases from V and 3 bases from J, leaving 9 bases between. The CDR3 is 13 amino acids. CDR1 KGHSH and CDR2 LQKENI come from the germline V gene. This CDR3 is CASSLDNDYGYTF. In nucleotides, the CDR3 is TGTGCCAGCTCACTTGACAATGACTATGGCTACACCTTC.

This clone occurred once. This chain links TRBV19 with TRBJ1-2; TRBD1 matches at 7 bases. In germline, CDR1 is LNHDA, CDR2 SQIVND (reference sequence). CDR3 length equals 17 residues. Trimming took 6 bases from V and 0 from J; bases not matched to a gene: 13. Here the CDR3 DNA reads TGTGCCAGTAGCCCGACAGGGATACCCCTAGCTAACTATGGCTACACCTTC. Protein sequence: CASSPTGIPLANYGYTF.

The rearrangement links TRBV13 to TRBJ2-2; TRBD2 matches 12 bases. The V and J ends lost 4 bases and 3 bases, in that order; junction bases with no gene match: 6. Germline V gene lookup returns CDR1 PRHDT and CDR2 FYEKMQ (reference sequence). The CDR3 spans 17 residues. The CDR3 protein is CASSSASGGAYTGELFF. CDR3 coding DNA: TGTGCCAGCAGCTCGGCTAGCGGGGGGGCGTACACCGGGGAGCTGTTTTTT.

The chain joins TRBV28 to TRBJ1-1, with 7 bases aligning to TRBD1. The CDR3 covers 14 residues. Germline trimming cut 6 bases from V and 0 bases from J; bases unmatched to any gene: 4. CDR1 is MDHEN, CDR2 SYDVKM, per germline. The CDR3 region is CASSPGQMNTEAFF. The CDR3 bases are TGTGCCAGCAGCCCGGGACAGATGAACACTGAAGCTTTCTTT.

This clone was counted between two and nine times. The V and J genes are TRBV4-2 and TRBJ2-7; D uncertain. The germline gives CDR1 LGHNA, CDR2 YNFKEQ. Trimming shortened V by 1 base and J by 5 bases, and 9 bases separated the two germline ends. This CDR3 has 13 amino acids. DNA of the CDR3: TGTGCCAGCAGCCAAGCGGAGTTCCACGAGCAGTACGTC. It codes for CASSQAEFHEQYV.

The gene calls are TRBV10-3 and TRBJ1-1; D unresolved. Deletions cut 7 bases from V and 3 bases from J, with 12 bases between. The germline V gene has CDR1 ENHRY and CDR2 SYGVKD. The CDR3 runs to 13 residues. The CDR3 loop reads CAINRGMDTEAFF. For the CDR3, the DNA is TGTGCCATCAACAGAGGGATGGACACTGAAGCTTTCTTT.

CDR3 in amino acids: CASQGASGELFF. CDR3 DNA: TGTGCCAGCCAGGGGGCGTCCGGGGAGCTGTTTTTT. This chain connects TRBV7-9 to TRBJ2-2, with 8 positions matching TRBD1. CDR3 length: 12 amino acids. Per germline, CDR1 SEHNR and CDR2 FQNEAQ (reference sequence). The junction had 2 bases not matched to a gene; V was cut back by 8 bases and J by 6 bases. The complete variable domain, with remaining parts taken from reference TRBV7-9 and TRBJ2-2, reads DTGVSQNPRHKITKRGQNVTFRCDPISEHNRLYWYRQTLGQGPEFLTYFQNEAQLEKSRLLSDRFSAERPKGSFSTLEIQRTEQGDSAMYLCASQGASGELFFGEGSRLTVL.

V gene TRBV11-3 combines with J gene TRBJ1-4; D call uncertain. The CDR3 sequence is 16 residues long. Germline V CDR1 and CDR2: SGHNT, YENEEA. Trimming stripped 3 bases from V and 0 bases from J, with 11 bases between. The CDR3 sequence: CASSFRTRTTNEKLFF. CDR3 coding DNA: TGTGCCAGCAGCTTCAGGACTCGGACAACTAATGAAAAACTGTTTTTT.

The chain has TRBV5-1 and TRBJ2-7; TRBD2 aligns across 9 bases. V trimming: 2 bases; J trimming: 4 bases; junction bases outside the gene matches: 7. From germline, CDR1 is SGHRS and CDR2 YFSETQ. The CDR3 consists of 15 residues. The CDR3 DNA sequence: TGCGCCAGCAGCTTAGGCGGGGGGGCAACTTACGAGCAGTACTTC. This encodes CASSLGGGATYEQYF.

This clone appeared once. The gene calls are TRBV10-3 and TRBJ1-1; D remains ambiguous. The CDR3 length is 14 residues. V was trimmed by 2 bases and J by 0 bases, leaving 7 bases between them. Germline V gene sequence: CDR1 ENHRY, CDR2 SYGVKD. The DNA of the CDR3 is TGTGCCATCAGTGAGATGAGGGTGAACACTGAAGCTTTCTTT. Amino acids: CAISEMRVNTEAFF.

This chain links TRBV6-6 with TRBJ1-1, with D perhaps matching TRBD1 (6 bases). Trimming took 0 bases from V and 5 from J, leaving 16 bases between them. The CDR3 covers 16 residues. Germline V gene sequence: CDR1 MNHNY, CDR2 SVGAGI (reference sequence). This CDR3 is CASSYSTQGRGTEAFF. The DNA of the CDR3 is TGTGCCAGCAGTTACTCGACCCAGGGGAGGGGGACTGAAGCTTTCTTT.

The chain combines TRBV5-4 with TRBJ1-2, with 8 bases aligning to TRBD1. CDR1 SGHNT and CDR2 YYREEE come from the germline V gene (reference sequence). CDR3 length: 14 residues. V lost 4 bases, J lost 4 bases, and 6 bases stayed unmatched. The CDR3 sequence: CASSQPGQGYGYTF. The CDR3 DNA is TGTGCCAGCAGCCAACCCGGACAGGGCTATGGCTACACCTTC.

This chain uses TRBV12-2 with TRBJ2-7; the D segment call TRBD2 is taken from the table without a DNA check. TRBV12-2 is a recognized pseudogene. CDR3 length: 17 amino acids. CDR3 DNA sequence: TGTGCAAGTCGCTTGAATTGTAGTAGCGGTCTCTATTACGAGCAGTACTTC. Protein: CASRLNCSSGLYYEQYF.

This clone appeared once. This chain joins TRBV6-5 and TRBJ1-6; D remains ambiguous. V was cut by 8 bases and J by 1 base, with 9 bases left in between. This CDR3 has 14 residues. Germline V gives CDR1 MNHEY, CDR2 SVGAGI. The CDR3 nucleotides are TGTGCCAGCGTTGGGAGGTCCTATAATTCACCCCTCCACTTT. Translation gives CASVGRSYNSPLHF.

The chain recombines TRBV4-1 with TRBJ2-5; D is uncertain. Germline V gene lookup returns CDR1 MGHRA and CDR2 YSYEKL. The V end lost 1 base, the J end lost 1 base, and 4 bases lay between the germline ends. This CDR3 contains 13 residues. The CDR3 nucleotides are TGCGCCAGCAGCCAAGGAGGCCAAGAGACCCAGTACTTC. It encodes CASSQGGQETQYF.

The rearrangement links TRBV24-1 to TRBJ2-3, with 7 bases identical to TRBD1. CDR1 is KGHDR, CDR2 SFDVKD, per germline. Trimming removed 3 bases from V and 10 bases from J; junction bases left unmatched: 21. CDR3 size: 18 residues. The CDR3 loop reads CATSDQDRPNGYSEAQYF. The CDR3 DNA follows: TGTGCCACCAGTGATCAGGACAGGCCAAATGGTTATTCCGAGGCGCAGTATTTT.

The V gene is TRBV7-9, the J gene TRBJ1-6; 9 nucleotides match TRBD1. This CDR3 is built from 15 residues. The trim removed 1 base at V and 7 bases at J, leaving 2 bases unmatched. In germline, CDR1 is SEHNR, CDR2 FQNEAQ (reference sequence). The CDR3 region is CASSLGGQGNSPLHF. In DNA form, the CDR3 reads TGTGCCAGCAGCTTAGGCGGACAGGGGAATTCACCCCTCCACTTT. Looking up the rest from reference TRBV7-9 and TRBJ1-6 gives the full variable domain: DTGVSQNPRHKITKRGQNVTFRCDPISEHNRLYWYRQTLGQGPEFLTYFQNEAQLEKSRLLSDRFSAERPKGSFSTLEIQRTEQGDSAMYLCASSLGGQGNSPLHFGNGTRLTVT.

V gene TRBV27 combines with J gene TRBJ2-3, with a possible D match to TRBD2 (6 bases). Germline V lookup: CDR1 MNHEY, CDR2 SMNVEV (reference sequence). The CDR3 is 13 amino acids. V was trimmed by 6 bases and J by 0 bases, leaving 7 bases between them. DNA of the CDR3: TGTGCCAGCAGGCGGGATAGCACAGATACGCAGTATTTT. This gives the protein CASRRDSTDTQYF.

This clone came up once. The V gene is TRBV4-1, the J gene TRBJ1-1; D remains unclear. Germline loops: CDR1 MGHRA, CDR2 YSYEKL. There are 16 residues in the CDR3. The V gene lost 1 base and the J gene lost 5 bases, with 17 bases spanning the gap. For the CDR3, the DNA is TGCGCCAGCAGCCAAGTACCATTAGACCGGGGTACTGAAGCTTTCTTT. Protein sequence: CASSQVPLDRGTEAFF.

This sequence joins TRBV13 and TRBJ1-2, with D possibly matching TRBD1 (5 bases). V shed 4 bases and J shed 8 bases, with 20 bases lying between them. Germline CDR1 and CDR2: PRHDT and FYEKMQ (reference sequence). There are 15 residues in the CDR3. The DNA of the CDR3 is TGTGCCAGCAGCTCCACATGGGGTGAAGGGGAAGGCTACACCTTC. This codes for CASSSTWGEGEGYTF.

This chain joins TRBV7-9 and TRBJ1-5; no clear D gene. Germline V CDR1 and CDR2: SEHNR, FQNEAQ (reference sequence). V was shortened by 8 bases and J by 6 bases, with 14 bases between the two germline ends. This CDR3 is built from 13 residues. In nucleotides, the CDR3 is TGTGCCAGCGCTTTGGGCATCGGTCAGCCCCAGCATTTT. Translation gives CASALGIGQPQHF.

The sample holds one count of this clone. This sequence joins TRBV4-2 and TRBJ2-5; the match to TRBD2 covers 7 bases. In germline, CDR1 is LGHNA, CDR2 YNFKEQ. This CDR3 has 16 amino acids. J lost 2 bases, V lost 1 base, and 7 bases had no gene match. CDR3 region: CASSQGVAGQQETQYF. CDR3 DNA: TGTGCCAGCAGCCAAGGGGTAGCGGGCCAACAAGAGACCCAGTACTTC.

The chain is built from TRBV6-2 or TRBV6-3 and TRBJ2-1; D is ambiguous. The CDR3 extends over 14 amino acids. The ends were cut back, 6 bases at V and 7 bases at J, with 16 bases in the middle. Germline V gene sequence: CDR1 MNHEY, CDR2 SVGEGT. This CDR3 is CASSNWALWNEQFF. The CDR3 bases are TGTGCCAGCAGCAACTGGGCCTTGTGGAATGAGCAGTTCTTC.